The 26 T cell receptor beta chains presented below share a single source sample, sequenced in a study of blood T cell repertoires in COVID-19. TCRdb's copy holds only in-frame clones and misses some; the assay was immunoSEQ multiplex PCR. In the table there are fewer than 200,000 clones, roughly 70% of which are singletons. The sequencing input was peripheral blood. These receptors were collected from a woman of 80 years or more with acute or convalescent COVID-19.

The chain combines TRBV27 with TRBJ2-7; 10 nucleotides line up with TRBD2. Germline CDR1 reads MNHEY; CDR2 reads SMNVEV (reference sequence). V gave up 5 bases and J gave up 5 bases; unmatched junction bases: 12. CDR3 length: 16 amino acids. The CDR3 protein is CASSLRLAGWVNEQYF. CDR3 nucleotide sequence: TGTGCCAGCAGTCTACGACTAGCGGGTTGGGTTAACGAGCAGTACTTC.

This chain connects TRBV12-3 or TRBV12-4 to TRBJ2-2, with D possibly TRBD2 on 6 matching bases. Trimming removed 6 bases at V and 4 bases at J, with 6 bases between. The CDR3 has 12 amino acids. The DNA for the CDR3 is TGTGCCAGCAGGACTAGCACCGGGGAGCTGTTTTTT. It is translated as CASRTSTGELFF.

The V and J genes are TRBV4-1 and TRBJ2-1, with 9 bases that match TRBD1. Germline-derived CDR1 and CDR2 are MGHRA and YSYEKL. V trimming: 0 bases; J trimming: 14 bases; junction bases outside the gene matches: 11. The CDR3 contains 15 residues. The CDR3 region has the DNA TGCGCCAGCAGCCAAGAAGGCGCAGGATGGGACAGGGAGTTCTTC. The encoded protein is CASSQEGAGWDREFF.

The V call is TRBV27, the J call TRBJ2-4, with D unclear. Trimming took 3 bases from V and 7 from J, leaving 4 bases between them. CDR1 is MNHEY, CDR2 SMNVEV, per germline (reference sequence). The CDR3 is made up of 11 amino acids. The CDR3 nucleotides are TGTGCCAGCAGTTTCTCGAACATTCAGTACTTC. The encoded protein is CASSFSNIQYF.

This sequence joins TRBV4-3 and TRBJ2-7, with 7 bases aligning to TRBD2. V was clipped by 0 bases and J by 4 bases; unmatched bases: 6. Germline assignment: CDR1 LGHNA and CDR2 YSLEER. This CDR3 contains 15 residues. The CDR3 nucleotides read TGCGCCAGCAGCCAAGAGGCGGGAGTCGGTTACGAGCAGTACTTC. This codes for CASSQEAGVGYEQYF.

This clone has a handful of counts. The chain employs TRBV27 and TRBJ1-1; D not certain. The CDR3 extends over 13 amino acids. Trimming removed 5 bases from V and 7 bases from J, with 14 bases in between. Germline CDR1 is MNHEY and CDR2 is SMNVEV (reference sequence). The CDR3 loop is CASSVYSGIEAFF. CDR3 in DNA: TGTGCCAGCAGTGTTTATAGCGGGATTGAAGCTTTCTTT.

The chain employs TRBV28 and TRBJ2-2, with 12 bases aligning to TRBD2. V shed 6 bases and J 4 bases; nucleotides not matched to a gene: 6. Germline lookup yields CDR1 MDHEN and CDR2 SYDVKM. This CDR3 region has 16 residues. Here the CDR3 DNA reads TGTGCCAGCAGCGATTGGACTAGCGGGACCACCGGGGAGCTGTTTTTT. Translating it yields CASSDWTSGTTGELFF.

This chain uses TRBV28 with TRBJ1-2; D may be TRBD1 (6 bases). V gave up 2 bases and J gave up 7 bases, with 11 bases separating them. The CDR3 totals 13 residues. Germline V lookup: CDR1 MDHEN, CDR2 SYDVKM. The CDR3 DNA follows: TGTGCCAGCAGTTTAGTGGGGGCGCTTGGCTACACCTTC. It encodes CASSLVGALGYTF.

The rearrangement joins TRBV7-8 to TRBJ1-4; 8 nucleotides align to TRBD1. The CDR3 extends over 15 amino acids. V dropped 1 base and J dropped 6; count of bases not matched to a gene: 4. Germline lookup yields CDR1 SGHVS and CDR2 FQNEAQ. Here the CDR3 DNA reads TGTGCCAGCAGCTTAGTGGGGACAGGAGATGAAAAACTGTTTTTT. It yields the protein CASSLVGTGDEKLFF. The entire variable domain, with the rest obtained from reference TRBV7-8 and TRBJ1-4, is as follows: GAGVSQSPRYKVAKRGQDVALRCDPISGHVSLFWYQQALGQGPEFLTYFQNEAQLDKSGLPSDRFFAERPEGSVSTLKIQRTQQEDSAVYLCASSLVGTGDEKLFFGSGTQLSVL.

This clone occurred a few times. Other DNA sequences from this sample encode an identical CDR3 as well. The CDR3 region is CASSPQGYEQYF. The CDR3 DNA is TGTGCCAGCAGCCCACAGGGGTACGAGCAGTACTTC. J is TRBJ2-7 and V is TRBV14; 7 bases line up with TRBD1. Germline lookup yields CDR1 SGHDN and CDR2 FVKESK. CDR3 length: 12 amino acids. The V and J ends lost 4 bases and 4 bases, in that order; junction bases with no gene match: 1.

V usage is TRBV7-3 and J usage is TRBJ1-2; unclear D gene. The CDR3 length is 13 residues. V lost 3 bases and J 8 bases, leaving 13 bases between the germline ends. Germline V CDR1 and CDR2: SGHTA, FQGTGA. This chain's CDR3 is CASSFQLGGGYTF. The DNA for the CDR3 is TGTGCCAGCAGCTTCCAGTTAGGAGGAGGCTACACCTTC.

The chain has TRBV13 and TRBJ2-5; D not resolved. CDR1 and CDR2 from the germline V gene are PRHDT and FYEKMQ (reference sequence). The CDR3 extends over 15 amino acids. Trimming pared 1 base from V and 5 bases from J, leaving 14 bases between. The CDR3 nucleotides are TGTGCCAGCAGCTTAGACTCATCCGGTTCGGAGACCCAGTACTTC. Protein: CASSLDSSGSETQYF.

The chain recombines TRBV28 with TRBJ1-6; 10 nucleotides agree with TRBD1. Unmatched junction bases numbered 9, after V lost 6 bases and J lost 7 bases. There are 16 residues in the CDR3. Germline CDR1 and CDR2: MDHEN and SYDVKM. CDR3 protein: CASRAAQGQGNSPLHF. CDR3 DNA sequence: TGTGCCAGCAGAGCGGCCCAGGGACAGGGGAATTCACCCCTCCACTTT.

This clone has only one observation. V usage is TRBV28 and J usage is TRBJ2-6; 7 positions agree with TRBD1. The CDR3 covers 19 residues. Germline-derived CDR1 and CDR2 are MDHEN and SYDVKM. V lost 4 bases to trimming and J lost 0 bases; unmatched junction nucleotides: 12. Written as DNA, the CDR3 is TGTGCCAGCAGTTCCGAGGGACAGCACCTAAGCTCTGGGGCCAACGTCCTGACTTTC. Encoded protein: CASSSEGQHLSSGANVLTF.

The chain combines TRBV3-1 (or the pseudogene TRBV3-2) with TRBJ2-1; 7 bases are shared with TRBD2. The CDR3 has 15 amino acids. Germline V gene sequence: CDR1 LGHDT, CDR2 YNNKEL (reference sequence). V was clipped by 5 bases and J by 5 bases; unmatched bases: 9. The CDR3 protein is CASSVRGVGNNEQFF. The CDR3, as DNA: TGTGCCAGCAGCGTCCGGGGGGTTGGAAACAATGAGCAGTTCTTC.

This sequence joins TRBV6-1 and TRBJ2-7; D is possibly TRBD1 (5 bases). CDR1 MNHNS and CDR2 SASEGT come from the germline V gene. The length of the CDR3 is 15 residues. Trimming removed 2 bases at V and 5 bases at J, with 16 bases between. The CDR3 DNA is TGTGCCAGCAGTGAAACCATACAGGAAACCCACGAGCAGTACTTC. This translates into CASSETIQETHEQYF.

This chain uses TRBV28 with TRBJ1-2; the D is unclear. The V gene lost 5 bases and the J gene lost 6 bases, with 7 bases spanning the gap. This CDR3 region has 11 residues. Germline V gene data show CDR1 as MDHEN and CDR2 as SYDVKM. CDR3 loop: CASSRRDGYTF. Here the CDR3 DNA reads TGTGCCAGCAGTCGTCGAGATGGCTACACCTTC.

This sequence joins TRBV5-1 and TRBJ1-1; the match to TRBD1 covers 10 bases. CDR3 length equals 15 residues. After removal of 2 bases from V and 6 bases from J, the junction contained 7 bases not matched to a gene. Germline V gives CDR1 SGHRS, CDR2 YFSETQ. The CDR3 region has the DNA TGCGCCAGCAGCTTTTCCGGGACAGGGGATTCTGAAGCTTTCTTT. Translating gives CASSFSGTGDSEAFF. Combining the CDR3 with reference TRBV5-1 and TRBJ1-1 gives the whole variable domain KAGVTQTPRYLIKTRGQQVTLSCSPISGHRSVSWYQQTPGQGLQFLFEYFSETQRNKGNFPGRFSGRQFSNSRSEMNVSTLELGDSALYLCASSFSGTGDSEAFFGQGTRLTVV.

V and J are TRBV28 and TRBJ1-1; possible D gene TRBD1, 5 bases. This CDR3 spans 14 amino acids. Trimming cost V 5 bases and J 10 bases, with 20 bases left between them. CDR1 is MDHEN, CDR2 SYDVKM, per germline. CDR3 sequence (DNA): TGTGCCAGCAGTCAACCGGGACTTGAAAAAGGAGCTTTCTTT. Protein sequence: CASSQPGLEKGAFF.

J is TRBJ1-1 and V is TRBV19, with 10 nucleotides matching TRBD1. V lost 5 bases to trimming and J lost 1 base; unmatched junction nucleotides: 4. This CDR3 spans 15 amino acids. Germline CDR1 LNHDA, CDR2 SQIVND (reference sequence). This CDR3 is CASSSRQGANTEAFF. The CDR3 nucleotides are TGTGCCAGTAGTTCCCGACAGGGGGCGAACACTGAAGCTTTCTTT.

CDR3 coding DNA: TGTGCCAGCAGGAGGATCGGGGGGCTCGAGCAGTACTTC. It specifies CASRRIGGLEQYF. The chain combines TRBV28 with TRBJ2-7, with TRBD2 as a possible D gene (7 bases). Looked up from germline, CDR1 is MDHEN and CDR2 is SYDVKM. The CDR3 covers 13 residues. V was shortened by 6 bases and J by 6 bases, with 15 bases between the two germline ends.

V gene TRBV19 combines with J gene TRBJ1-4, with D possibly matching TRBD1 (5 bases). The CDR3 sequence is 15 residues long. CDR1 is LNHDA and CDR2 is SQIVND in the germline V gene (reference sequence). Between the trimmed V and J ends, which lost 4 bases and 0 bases, there was a span of 9 bases. CDR3 in DNA: TGTGCCAGTAGTAAGGGGCTCACAACTAATGAAAAACTGTTTTTT. Residues: CASSKGLTTNEKLFF.

This clone was recorded at least ten times. The gene calls are TRBV28 and TRBJ2-2; 7 nucleotides match TRBD2. The V gene's germline CDR1 is MDHEN and CDR2 SYDVKM. The length of the CDR3 is 18 residues. The J segment lost 0 bases and the V segment lost 2 bases, leaving 9 bases of the junction unmatched. DNA for the CDR3: TGTGCCAGCAGTTTACCGGGCGGGGGTGACGCGAACACCGGGGAGCTGTTTTTT. Translation: CASSLPGGGDANTGELFF.

This chain uses TRBV19 with TRBJ2-1; D is possibly TRBD1 (5 bases). V was shortened by 4 bases and J by 8 bases, with 9 bases between the two germline ends. The CDR3 extends over 12 amino acids. Germline V gives CDR1 LNHDA, CDR2 SQIVND (reference sequence). CDR3 amino acids: CASSTGSDEQFF. The DNA for the CDR3 is TGTGCCAGTAGTACAGGGTCGGATGAGCAGTTCTTC. The entire variable domain, with the rest obtained from reference TRBV19 and TRBJ2-1, is as follows: DGGITQSPKYLFRKEGQNVTLSCEQNLNHDAMYWYRQDPGQGLRLIYYSQIVNDFQKGDIAEGYSVSREKKESFPLTVTSAQKNPTAFYLCASSTGSDEQFFGPGTRLTVL.

The chain joins TRBV30 to TRBJ2-3; perhaps TRBD2 as D (6 bases). The CDR3 consists of 13 residues. Germline CDR1 is GTSNPN and CDR2 is SVGIG (reference sequence). CDR3: CVSSRRRADTQYF. CDR3 in DNA: TGTGTATCAAGCCGGCGGAGGGCGGATACGCAGTATTTT. The entire variable domain, with the rest obtained from reference TRBV30 and TRBJ2-3, is as follows: SQTIHQWPATLVQPVGSPLSLECTVEGTSNPNLYWYRQAAGRGLQLLFYSVGIGQISSEVPQNLSASRPQDRQFILSSKKLLLSDSGFYLCVSSRRRADTQYFGPGTRLTVL.

This rearrangement joins TRBV28 to TRBJ1-1, with 9 bases identical to TRBD1. Per the germline V gene, CDR1 is MDHEN and CDR2 is SYDVKM. With 6 bases clipped from V and 4 bases from J, the junction kept 6 bases outside the gene matches. The CDR3 runs 14 residues. The CDR3: CASSPGQGTTEAFF. The CDR3 nucleotides read TGTGCCAGCAGCCCCGGACAGGGGACCACTGAAGCTTTCTTT.